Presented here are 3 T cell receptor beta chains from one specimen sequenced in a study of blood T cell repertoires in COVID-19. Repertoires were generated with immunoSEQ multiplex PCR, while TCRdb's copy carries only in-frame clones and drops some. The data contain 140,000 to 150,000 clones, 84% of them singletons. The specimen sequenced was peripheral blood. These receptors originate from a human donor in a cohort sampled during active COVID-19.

Written as DNA, the CDR3 is TGTGCCAGTAGGGGTATCACCGGGACAGCTAATAACTATGGCTACACCTTC. Its protein product is CASRGITGTANNYGYTF. This sequence joins TRBV19 and TRBJ1-2, with 7 bases matching TRBD1. This CDR3 has 17 residues. CDR1 LNHDA and CDR2 SQIVND come from the germline V gene (reference sequence). V trimming: 6 bases; J trimming: 1 base; junction bases outside the gene matches: 14.

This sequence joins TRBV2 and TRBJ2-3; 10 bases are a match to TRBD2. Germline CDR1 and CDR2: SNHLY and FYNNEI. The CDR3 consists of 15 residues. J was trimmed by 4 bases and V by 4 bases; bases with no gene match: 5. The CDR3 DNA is TGTGCCAGCAGTGCCGCTAGCGGGAGACCAGATACGCAGTATTTT. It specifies CASSAASGRPDTQYF.

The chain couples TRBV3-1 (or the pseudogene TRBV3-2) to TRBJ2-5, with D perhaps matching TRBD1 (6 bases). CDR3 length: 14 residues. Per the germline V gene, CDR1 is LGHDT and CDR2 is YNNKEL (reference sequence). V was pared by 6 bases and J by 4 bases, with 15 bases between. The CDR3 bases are TGTGCCAGCAGGCCTACAGGGTGGCGAGAGACCCAGTACTTC. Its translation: CASRPTGWRETQYF.